This record concerns one T cell receptor (beta chain) sequence. The data belong to a study of blood T cells in healthy people across ages. A J-beta primer mix and a sample-barcoded 5' primer were used in a second PCR of about 6 to 12 cycles. TCRdb re-derived calls from the 5' RACE reads in MiXCR, one entry per CDR3 protein. Of about 940,000 distinct CDR3 sequences listed, around 46% are singletons. Germline V lookup: CDR1 MNHNS, CDR2 SASEGT. CDR3 length: 17 residues. Trimming cost V 6 bases and J 5 bases; bases outside gene matches: 17. Caucasian individuals from Russia who were healthy and aged roughly 6 to 90 acted as donors. Each sample had at least 6 million PBMCs isolated.

The chain joins TRBV6-1 to TRBJ1-2; TRBD1 aligns across 8 bases. The clonotype was recovered from a man aged 25 to 45 in good health. Input material: blood. The CDR3 nucleotides are TGTGCCAGCAGGCCTGGGGCAGGGGGCCAAAGGGGATATGGCTACACCTTC. Translation gives CASRPGAGGQRGYGYTF.